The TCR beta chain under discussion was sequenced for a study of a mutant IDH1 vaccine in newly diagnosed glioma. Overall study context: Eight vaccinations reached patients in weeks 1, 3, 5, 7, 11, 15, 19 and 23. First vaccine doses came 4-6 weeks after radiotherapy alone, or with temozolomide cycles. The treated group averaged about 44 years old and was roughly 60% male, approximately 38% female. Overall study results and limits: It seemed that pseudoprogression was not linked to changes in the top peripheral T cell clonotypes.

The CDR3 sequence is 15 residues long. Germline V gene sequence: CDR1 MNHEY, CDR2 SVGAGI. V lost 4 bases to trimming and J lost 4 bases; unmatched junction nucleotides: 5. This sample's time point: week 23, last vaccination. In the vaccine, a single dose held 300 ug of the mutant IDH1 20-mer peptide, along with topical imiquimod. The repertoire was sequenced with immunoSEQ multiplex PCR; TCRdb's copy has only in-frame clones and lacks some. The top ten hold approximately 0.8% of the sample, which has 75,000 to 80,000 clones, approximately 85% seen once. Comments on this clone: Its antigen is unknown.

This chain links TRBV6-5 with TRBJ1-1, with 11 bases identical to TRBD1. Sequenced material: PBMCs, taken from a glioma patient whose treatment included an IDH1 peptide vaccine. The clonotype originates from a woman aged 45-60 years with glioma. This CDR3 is CASSLDRGLFTEAFF. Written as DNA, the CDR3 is TGTGCCAGCAGTTTGGACAGGGGGCTTTTCACTGAAGCTTTCTTT.